The 28 T cell receptor beta chains reported below all come from one sample, sequenced in a study of CD8 T cells in ankylosing spondylitis. TCRdb reprocessed the 5' RACE reads via MiXCR and lists one record per CDR3 protein. The table lists 200,000 to 300,000 distinct CDR3 sequences, 8.6% of them singletons. The sample taken for sequencing was blood, either unsorted or a sorted T cell fraction (not recorded which). These receptors originate from a male donor with ankylosing spondylitis or in good health (not recorded which).

This clonotype was detected ten times or more. The chain employs TRBV11-2 and TRBJ2-7; D gene ambiguous. Per germline, CDR1 SGHAT and CDR2 FQNNGV. V lost 8 bases to trimming and J lost 6 bases, with 11 bases between them. This CDR3 contains 11 residues. CDR3 nucleotides: TGTGCCAGCGCCGGTTCGATCGAGCAGTACTTC. Amino acid sequence: CASAGSIEQYF.

The sample holds many counts of this clonotype. V gene TRBV10-3 combines with J gene TRBJ2-1; D might be TRBD2 (5 bases). The V end was cut by 8 bases, the J end by 4 bases, with 15 bases between. The CDR3 is 14 residues long. Germline V gene data show CDR1 as ENHRY and CDR2 as SYGVKD. CDR3 region: CAIALEVAYNEQFF. The CDR3 DNA reads TGTGCCATCGCTCTGGAGGTGGCTTACAATGAGCAGTTCTTC.

This clonotype was recorded at least ten times. The V gene is TRBV20-1, the J gene TRBJ2-1, with D tentatively TRBD1 or TRBD2 (5 bases each). Germline loops: CDR1 DFQATT, CDR2 SNEGSKA (reference sequence). The CDR3 runs to 16 residues. Deletions cut 1 base from V and 2 bases from J, with 15 bases between. This chain's CDR3 is CSARVSGRTPYNEQFF. The CDR3 DNA is TGCAGTGCTAGAGTATCGGGGCGGACCCCCTACAATGAGCAGTTCTTC.

This clonotype has only a few counts. The chain has TRBV9 and TRBJ2-7, with D possibly matching TRBD1 (5 bases). V was pared by 3 bases and J by 0 bases, with 13 bases between. The germline V gene encodes CDR1 SGDLS and CDR2 YYNGEE. The CDR3 loop spans 15 amino acids. CDR3 residues: CASSERGTSSYEQYF. The DNA for the CDR3 is TGTGCCAGCAGCGAAAGGGGAACCAGCTCCTACGAGCAGTACTTC.

This rearrangement joins TRBV6-5 to TRBJ1-2; D uncertain. CDR3 length equals 13 residues. Germline CDR1 reads MNHEY; CDR2 reads SVGAGI. The V and J ends lost 0 bases and 8 bases respectively, with 10 bases between them. Here the CDR3 reads CASSYSGGGGYTF. The CDR3 coding sequence is TGTGCCAGCAGTTACTCGGGCGGTGGGGGCTACACCTTC.

The table lists this clonotype with a count of one. Since a much larger clone is just one base distant, this may be a read error. The DNA is left out, because the CDR3 cannot be placed on it with certainty; the CDR3 is given as TCRdb lists it. The CDR3: CASSWAGGNSGNTTYF. V is TRBV5-1 and J is TRBJ1-3; TRBD1 was called by the table and not checked on the DNA. The CDR3 adds up to 16 amino acids, both ends counted. Germline CDR1 and CDR2: SGHRS and YFSETQ.

The V and J genes are TRBV12-3 or TRBV12-4 and TRBJ1-1; a possible D gene is TRBD1 (6 bases). V was clipped by 6 bases and J by 5 bases, with 25 bases between them. CDR3 size: 17 residues. CDR3 bases: TGTGCCAGCAGCACTCCCCTGCGTTTTCACAGGGTAACTGAAGCTTTCTTT. Its translation is CASSTPLRFHRVTEAFF.

The chain uses TRBV6-5 and TRBJ2-3; 7 nucleotides line up with TRBD1. V shed 0 bases and J 0 bases; nucleotides not matched to a gene: 6. Germline V gene sequence: CDR1 MNHEY, CDR2 SVGAGI. The CDR3 loop spans 17 amino acids. The CDR3 sequence is CASSYSTLDRSTDTQYF. CDR3 sequence (DNA): TGTGCCAGCAGTTACTCCACCCTGGACAGGAGCACAGATACGCAGTATTTT.

This clonotype was picked up a small number of times. V gene TRBV5-1 combines with J gene TRBJ1-2, with D possibly being TRBD1 (6 bases). Trimming stripped 0 bases from V and 6 bases from J, with 12 bases between. The germline V gene has CDR1 SGHRS and CDR2 YFSETQ. CDR3 length: 14 amino acids. In nucleotides, the CDR3 is TGCGCCAGCAGCTTGGGGCAGGGGATAGATGGCTACACCTTC. Translating it yields CASSLGQGIDGYTF.

This clonotype was seen at least ten times. This chain uses TRBV5-1 with TRBJ1-6; no clear D gene. V lost 3 bases to trimming and J lost 5 bases, with 15 bases between them. This CDR3 has 16 amino acids. CDR1 SGHRS and CDR2 YFSETQ come from the germline V gene. CDR3 coding DNA: TGCGCCAGCAGCTCGGGAGAGGGCCGCAATAATTCACCCCTCCACTTT. Its translation: CASSSGEGRNNSPLHF.

This clonotype has only a few counts. The chain couples TRBV5-5 to TRBJ2-7, with TRBD1 matching over 11 bases. This CDR3 contains 15 residues. V lost 4 bases, J lost 6 bases, and 9 bases stayed unmatched. Germline CDR1 and CDR2: SGHKS and YYEKEE (reference sequence). Written as DNA, the CDR3 is TGTGCCAGCAGCGCCACCGGGACAGGGGGAATCGAGCAGTACTTC. Protein: CASSATGTGGIEQYF.

This clonotype was counted ten times or more. CDR3: CASSLDHFGRPETQYF. CDR3 nucleotides: TGTGCCAGCAGCTTAGATCACTTCGGAAGACCAGAGACCCAGTACTTC. The rearrangement links TRBV7-6 to TRBJ2-5; D remains ambiguous. Germline V gene lookup returns CDR1 SGHVS and CDR2 FNYEAQ. This CDR3 region has 16 residues. V shed 1 base and J shed 4 bases, with 16 bases lying between them.

At least ten counts were recorded for this clonotype. This chain links TRBV27 with TRBJ1-4, with a possible D match to TRBD1 (6 bases). V was shortened by 5 bases and J by 4 bases, with 11 bases between the two germline ends. Germline CDR1 MNHEY, CDR2 SMNVEV (reference sequence). The length of the CDR3 is 14 residues. The chain's CDR3 is CASSPGQNNEKLFF. CDR3 sequence (DNA): TGTGCCAGCAGTCCCGGACAGAATAATGAAAAACTGTTTTTT. The whole variable domain, filled in from reference TRBV27 and TRBJ1-4, reads EAQVTQNPRYLITVTGKKLTVTCSQNMNHEYMSWYRQDPGLGLRQIYYSMNVEVTDKGDVPEGYKVSRKEKRNFPLILESPSPNQTSLYFCASSPGQNNEKLFFGSGTQLSVL.

There are many counts of this clonotype. The chain couples TRBV12-3 or TRBV12-4 to TRBJ1-1; maybe TRBD1 (5 bases). The V and J ends lost 3 bases and 0 bases respectively, with 8 bases between them. This CDR3 comprises 14 residues. CDR3 residues: CASSLGGMNTEAFF. CDR3 bases: TGTGCCAGCAGTTTGGGGGGGATGAACACTGAAGCTTTCTTT.

There are many counts of this clonotype. V and J are TRBV12-3 or TRBV12-4 and TRBJ2-1; tentatively, D is TRBD2 (6 bases). Between the trimmed V and J ends, which lost 3 bases and 0 bases, there was a span of 12 bases. CDR3 length: 16 residues. The CDR3 sequence: CASSLAGMGSYNEQFF. In DNA, the CDR3 is TGTGCCAGCAGTTTGGCGGGGATGGGCTCCTACAATGAGCAGTTCTTC.

This clonotype was counted only a few times. V and J are TRBV5-1 and TRBJ1-3; D remains unclear. Germline CDR1 is SGHRS and CDR2 is YFSETQ. The V end was cut by 4 bases, the J end by 8 bases, with 16 bases between. This CDR3 region has 14 residues. CDR3 nucleotides: TGCGCCAGCAGCCCCGGACGCGGTAAGGACACCATATATTTT. Its protein product is CASSPGRGKDTIYF.

The chain recombines TRBV25-1 with TRBJ2-2, with TRBD1 matching over 7 bases. Germline V gene data show CDR1 as MGHDK and CDR2 as SYGVNS. The CDR3 has 15 residues. V lost 2 bases to trimming and J lost 7 bases; unmatched junction nucleotides: 7. The CDR3 spells CASSEKRGPGGELFF. The CDR3, as DNA: TGTGCCAGCAGTGAAAAAAGGGGGCCGGGCGGGGAGCTGTTTTTT.

The chain combines TRBV7-2 with TRBJ1-3; D gene uncertain. V lost 0 bases and J lost 9, with 12 bases in between. Germline V CDR1 and CDR2: SGHTA, FQGNSA. The CDR3 loop spans 14 amino acids. The CDR3 DNA reads as TGTGCCAGCAGCTTAGCCGGGCCCCGTAGCACCATATATTTT. Its translation: CASSLAGPRSTIYF.

In its sample, this clonotype was seen many times. CDR3 sequence reads: CASSLDRAEADTQYF. Written as DNA, the CDR3 is TGCGCCAGCAGCTTGGACAGGGCTGAGGCAGATACGCAGTATTTT. The gene calls are TRBV5-1 and TRBJ2-3, with D maybe TRBD1 (6 bases). The CDR3 loop spans 15 amino acids. V was shortened by 0 bases and J by 4 bases, with 12 bases between the two germline ends. The germline V gene encodes CDR1 SGHRS and CDR2 YFSETQ.

This clonotype was recorded at least ten times. The V gene is TRBV7-2, the J gene TRBJ1-1; D is ambiguous. The CDR3 is made up of 13 amino acids. Per germline, CDR1 SGHTA and CDR2 FQGNSA. Trimming removed 2 bases from V and 6 bases from J, with 10 bases in between. CDR3 DNA sequence: TGTGCCAGCAGCTTAATTGGGATCGCTGAAGCTTTCTTT. This gives the protein CASSLIGIAEAFF.

This clonotype was counted at least ten times. The chain carries TRBV11-2 and TRBJ2-4; D call uncertain. This CDR3 region has 19 residues. CDR1 is SGHAT, CDR2 FQNNGV, per germline. Trimming left V 0 bases short and J 1 base short, with 19 bases between. For the CDR3, the DNA is TGTGCCAGCAGCTTAGACAGTCCCTACCTAAATCGGGCCAAAAACATTCAGTACTTC. Amino acids: CASSLDSPYLNRAKNIQYF.

In its sample, this clonotype was seen many times. This chain joins TRBV5-1 and TRBJ2-1; no firm D call. There are 14 residues in the CDR3. CDR1 and CDR2 from the germline V gene are SGHRS and YFSETQ. Trimming stripped 0 bases from V and 6 bases from J, with 10 bases between. This CDR3 is CASSLALAINEQFF. The CDR3, as DNA: TGCGCCAGCAGCTTGGCCTTAGCCATCAATGAGCAGTTCTTC.

This clonotype occurred many times. This rearrangement joins TRBV4-1 to TRBJ1-1, with 10 bases aligning to TRBD1. After removal of 2 bases from V and 5 bases from J, the junction contained 2 bases not matched to a gene. The CDR3 is made up of 14 amino acids. Germline V gene lookup returns CDR1 MGHRA and CDR2 YSYEKL. In DNA form, the CDR3 reads TGCGCCAGCAGCCAACGGACAGGGGGAACTGAAGCTTTCTTT. This encodes CASSQRTGGTEAFF.

This clonotype showed up many times. The rearrangement uses TRBV15 and TRBJ1-1; possible D gene TRBD1, 5 bases. The CDR3 length is 17 residues. Trimming took off 0 bases at V and 11 bases at J, with 25 bases between the two ends. CDR1 is LNHNV, CDR2 YYDKDF, per germline (reference sequence). CDR3 sequence (DNA): TGTGCCACCAGCAGAGATAGACCCGGGGCAGACGTTTTCGGGGCTTTCTTT. This sequence encodes CATSRDRPGADVFGAFF. Full variable domain (remainder filled in from reference TRBV15 and TRBJ1-1): DAMVIQNPRYQVTQFGKPVTLSCSQTLNHNVMYWYQQKSSQAPKLLFHYYDKDFNNEADTPDNFQSRRPNTSFCFLDIRSPGLGDTAMYLCATSRDRPGADVFGAFFGQGTRLTVV.

This clonotype was observed at least ten times. The chain recombines TRBV6-5 with TRBJ2-1; TRBD2 agrees at 14 bases. This CDR3 comprises 16 residues. Unmatched junction bases numbered 2, after V lost 0 bases and J lost 7 bases. Germline CDR1 is MNHEY and CDR2 is SVGAGI. CDR3 DNA: TGTGCCAGCAGTTACTCCGGGACTAGCGGGGGTAATGAGCAGTTCTTC. This sequence encodes CASSYSGTSGGNEQFF.

This clonotype was recorded a few times. The V call is TRBV7-9, the J call TRBJ1-5, with D hard to call. Germline CDR1 reads SEHNR; CDR2 reads FQNEAQ (reference sequence). CDR3 length: 13 amino acids. The V and J ends lost 5 bases and 5 bases respectively, with 10 bases between them. This CDR3 is CASSLIGDQPQHF. The CDR3 coding sequence is TGTGCCAGCAGCCTTATAGGTGATCAGCCCCAGCATTTT.

This clonotype was observed at least ten times. This sequence joins TRBV7-6 and TRBJ2-7; TRBD1 matches at 8 bases. The CDR3 length is 14 residues. Germline V gene lookup returns CDR1 SGHVS and CDR2 FNYEAQ. Trimming at V came to 4 bases and at J to 0 bases, leaving 2 bases not matched to a gene. The CDR3 DNA reads as TGTGCCAGCAGCTCAGACAGGGGCTCCTACGAGCAGTACTTC. Its translation: CASSSDRGSYEQYF.

This clonotype was seen at least ten times. The chain carries TRBV12-3 or TRBV12-4 and TRBJ2-1, with D perhaps assigned TRBD1 or TRBD2 (5 bases each). Trimming pared 11 bases from V and 8 bases from J, leaving 10 bases between. CDR3 length: 10 residues. The CDR3 sequence is CADGAHEQFF. The CDR3 DNA reads TGTGCCGACGGGGCGCATGAGCAGTTCTTC.